This TCR beta chain derives from a study of OX40 agonist ivuxolimab in advanced cancers. Peripheral blood came from all dose cohorts at three timepoints. Germline assignment: CDR1 WSHSY and CDR2 SAAADI. The ends lost 10 bases at V and 2 bases at J; junction bases unmatched: 14. This CDR3 has 16 amino acids. Produced via immunoSEQ multiplex PCR; TCRdb's table is partial and in-frame only. The sample includes roughly 100,000 clones, 80% to 90% seen only once; the top ten take 6.5% to 8.5%. The receptor was derived from an adult with an advanced solid tumor such as melanoma, head and neck, liver or kidney cancer. This specimen was CD4+ or CD8+ T cells sorted from blood, taken in a trial of the OX40 agonist ivuxolimab. This chain links TRBV10-2 with TRBJ2-7; 10 nucleotides match TRBD2. In DNA, the CDR3 is TGCGCCACCATCGAGGCCTTAGCGGGAGGTGCCTACGAGCAGTACTTC. This codes for CATIEALAGGAYEQYF.